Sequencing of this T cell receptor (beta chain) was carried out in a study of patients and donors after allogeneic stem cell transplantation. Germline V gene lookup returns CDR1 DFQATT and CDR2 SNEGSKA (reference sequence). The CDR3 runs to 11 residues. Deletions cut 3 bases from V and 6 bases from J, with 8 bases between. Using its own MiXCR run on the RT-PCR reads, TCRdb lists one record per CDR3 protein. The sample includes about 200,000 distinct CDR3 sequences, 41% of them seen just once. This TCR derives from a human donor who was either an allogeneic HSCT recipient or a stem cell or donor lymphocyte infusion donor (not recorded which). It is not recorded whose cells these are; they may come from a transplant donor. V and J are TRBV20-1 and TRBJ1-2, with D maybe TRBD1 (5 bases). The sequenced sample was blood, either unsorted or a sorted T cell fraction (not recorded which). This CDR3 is CSARGGDGYTF. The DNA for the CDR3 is TGCAGTGCTAGGGGAGGGGATGGCTACACCTTC.